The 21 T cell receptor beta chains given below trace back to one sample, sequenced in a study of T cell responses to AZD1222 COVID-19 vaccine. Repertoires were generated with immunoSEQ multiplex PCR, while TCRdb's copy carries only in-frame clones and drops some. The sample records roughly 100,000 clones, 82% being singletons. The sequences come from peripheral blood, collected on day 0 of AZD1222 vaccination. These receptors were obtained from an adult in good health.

CDR3 bases: TGTGCCAGCAGCAAATCGTTAGCTAACTATGGCTACACCTTC. Translated, it gives CASSKSLANYGYTF. The chain combines TRBV11-2 with TRBJ1-2; no reliable D call. Germline V lookup: CDR1 SGHAT, CDR2 FQNNGV. This CDR3 spans 14 amino acids. Deletions cut 5 bases from V and 0 bases from J, with 10 bases between.

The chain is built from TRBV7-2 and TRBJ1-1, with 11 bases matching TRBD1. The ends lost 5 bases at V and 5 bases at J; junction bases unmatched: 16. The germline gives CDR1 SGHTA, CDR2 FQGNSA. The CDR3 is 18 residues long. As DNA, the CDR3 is TGTGCCAGCAGCCTGCGGACAGGGGGCTTTGGCAGAAGGACTGAAGCTTTCTTT. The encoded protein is CASSLRTGGFGRRTEAFF.

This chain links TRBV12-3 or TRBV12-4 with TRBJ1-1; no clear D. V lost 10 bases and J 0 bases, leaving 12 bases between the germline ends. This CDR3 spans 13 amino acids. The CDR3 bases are TGTGCCACCACGGGAGGAGTGAACACTGAAGCTTTCTTT. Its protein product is CATTGGVNTEAFF.

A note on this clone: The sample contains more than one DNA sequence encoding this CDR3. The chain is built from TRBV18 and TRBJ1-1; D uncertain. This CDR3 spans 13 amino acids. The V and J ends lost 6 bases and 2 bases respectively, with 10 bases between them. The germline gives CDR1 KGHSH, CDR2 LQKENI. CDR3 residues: CASSLDFNTEAFF. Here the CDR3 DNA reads TGTGCCAGCTCGCTGGACTTCAACACTGAAGCTTTCTTT.

The CDR3 DNA reads TGTGCCAGTAGTACCTCTTCCTACAGGCCGTTCGGGAACACCGGGGAGCTGTTTTTT. Amino acid sequence: CASSTSSYRPFGNTGELFF. V is TRBV19 and J is TRBJ2-2; D may be TRBD1 (5 bases). This CDR3 comprises 19 residues. CDR1 and CDR2 (germline): LNHDA, SQIVND (reference sequence). The V and J ends lost 4 bases and 1 base respectively, with 22 bases between them.

CDR3 sequence (DNA): TGCGCCAGCAGCCAAGGTACAGCGGGGGGACGGGAGCAGTACTTC. Translating it yields CASSQGTAGGREQYF. The V and J genes are TRBV4-3 and TRBJ2-7; 9 bases agree with TRBD2. In germline, CDR1 is LGHNA, CDR2 YSLEER. The V gene end was trimmed by 1 base and the J gene end by 7 bases; junction bases not matched to a gene: 8. This CDR3 has 15 residues.

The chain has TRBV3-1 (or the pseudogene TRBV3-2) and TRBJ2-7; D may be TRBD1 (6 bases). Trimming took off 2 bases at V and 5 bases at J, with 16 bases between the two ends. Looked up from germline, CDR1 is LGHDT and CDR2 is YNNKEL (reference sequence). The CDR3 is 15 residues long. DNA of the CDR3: TGTGCCAGCAGCCAACAAGCCTCAGGGGTCGACGAGCAGTACTTC. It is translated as CASSQQASGVDEQYF.

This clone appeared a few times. The CDR3, as DNA: TGTGCCAGCAGCTTAGATCCTGCGGGCTCGGGAAATCAGCCCCAGCATTTT. Amino acids: CASSLDPAGSGNQPQHF. The V and J genes are TRBV11-3 and TRBJ1-5; the D is unclear. V lost 0 bases to trimming and J lost 4 bases, with 16 bases between them. CDR3 length: 17 amino acids. The V gene's germline CDR1 is SGHNT and CDR2 YENEEA.

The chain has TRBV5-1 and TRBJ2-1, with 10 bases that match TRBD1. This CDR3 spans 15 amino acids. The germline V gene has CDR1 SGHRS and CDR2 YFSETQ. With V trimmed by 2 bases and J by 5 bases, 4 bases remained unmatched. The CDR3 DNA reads TGCGCCAGCAGCTTTCGGGACAGGGGACACAATGAGCAGTTCTTC. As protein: CASSFRDRGHNEQFF.

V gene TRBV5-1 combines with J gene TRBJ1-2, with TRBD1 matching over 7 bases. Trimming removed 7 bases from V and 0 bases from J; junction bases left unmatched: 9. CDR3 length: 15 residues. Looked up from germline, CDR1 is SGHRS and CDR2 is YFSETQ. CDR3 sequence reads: CASRITGAPNYGYTF. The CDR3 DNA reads TGCGCCAGCCGGATCACAGGGGCCCCTAACTATGGCTACACCTTC. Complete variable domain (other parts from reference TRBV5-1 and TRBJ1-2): KAGVTQTPRYLIKTRGQQVTLSCSPISGHRSVSWYQQTPGQGLQFLFEYFSETQRNKGNFPGRFSGRQFSNSRSEMNVSTLELGDSALYLCASRITGAPNYGYTFGSGTRLTVV.

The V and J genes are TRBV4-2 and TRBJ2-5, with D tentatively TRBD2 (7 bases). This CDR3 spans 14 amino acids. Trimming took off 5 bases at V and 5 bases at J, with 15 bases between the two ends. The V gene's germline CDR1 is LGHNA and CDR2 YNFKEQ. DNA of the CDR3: TGTGCCAGCAGCGGCCACGGGGGGCAGGAGACCCAGTACTTC. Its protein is CASSGHGGQETQYF.

Here the CDR3 reads CASSLLGDYGYTF. The CDR3 coding sequence is TGTGCCAGCAGCTTATTAGGCGACTATGGCTACACCTTC. V usage is TRBV7-3 and J usage is TRBJ1-2; no reliable D call. The CDR3 is 13 amino acids. Germline V CDR1 and CDR2: SGHTA, FQGTGA. The germline V and J ends were trimmed by 2 bases and 3 bases, with 7 bases remaining between them.

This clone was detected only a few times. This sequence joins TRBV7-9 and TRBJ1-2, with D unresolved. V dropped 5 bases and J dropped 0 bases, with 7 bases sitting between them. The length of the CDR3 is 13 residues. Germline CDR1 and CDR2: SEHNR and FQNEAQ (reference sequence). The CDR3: CASSRDSNYGYTF. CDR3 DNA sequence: TGTGCCAGCAGCCGGGATTCTAACTATGGCTACACCTTC.

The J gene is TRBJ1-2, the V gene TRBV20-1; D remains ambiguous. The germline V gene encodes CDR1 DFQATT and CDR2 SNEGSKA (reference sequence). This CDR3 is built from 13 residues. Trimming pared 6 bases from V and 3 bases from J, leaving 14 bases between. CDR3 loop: CSASEGYDYGYTF. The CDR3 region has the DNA TGCAGTGCAAGTGAAGGATATGACTATGGCTACACCTTC.

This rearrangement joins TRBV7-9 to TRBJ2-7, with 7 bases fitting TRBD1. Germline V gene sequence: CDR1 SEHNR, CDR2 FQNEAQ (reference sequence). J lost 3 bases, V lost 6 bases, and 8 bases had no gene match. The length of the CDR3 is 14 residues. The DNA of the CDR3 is TGTGCCAGCAGATCCGGGACAGCCCTCTACGAGCAGTACTTC. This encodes CASRSGTALYEQYF.

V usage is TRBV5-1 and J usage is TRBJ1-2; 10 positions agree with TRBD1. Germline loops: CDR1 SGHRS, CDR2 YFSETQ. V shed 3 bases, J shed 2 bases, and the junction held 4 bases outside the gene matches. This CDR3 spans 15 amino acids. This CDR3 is CASSSGQGTNYGYTF. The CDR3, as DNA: TGCGCCAGCAGCTCGGGACAGGGGACCAACTATGGCTACACCTTC.

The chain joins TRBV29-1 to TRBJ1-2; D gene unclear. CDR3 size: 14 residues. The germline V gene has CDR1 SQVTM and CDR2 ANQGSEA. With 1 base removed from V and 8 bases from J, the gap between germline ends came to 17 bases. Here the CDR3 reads CSVEGGIGVGGYTF. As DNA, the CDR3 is TGCAGCGTTGAAGGAGGGATCGGGGTCGGCGGCTACACCTTC.

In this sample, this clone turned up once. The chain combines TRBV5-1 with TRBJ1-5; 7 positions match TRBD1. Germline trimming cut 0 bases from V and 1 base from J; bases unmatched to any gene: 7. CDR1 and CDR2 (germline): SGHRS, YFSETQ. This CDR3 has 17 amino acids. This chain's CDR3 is CASSLGQGDGSNQPQHF. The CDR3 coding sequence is TGCGCCAGCAGCTTGGGACAGGGAGACGGAAGCAATCAGCCCCAGCATTTT.

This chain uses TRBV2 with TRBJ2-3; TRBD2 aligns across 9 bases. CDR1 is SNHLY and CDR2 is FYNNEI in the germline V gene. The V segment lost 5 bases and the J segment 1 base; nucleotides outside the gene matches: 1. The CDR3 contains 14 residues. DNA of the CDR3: TGTGCCAGCAGTCCTAGCGGGGGCACAGATACGCAGTATTTT. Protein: CASSPSGGTDTQYF.

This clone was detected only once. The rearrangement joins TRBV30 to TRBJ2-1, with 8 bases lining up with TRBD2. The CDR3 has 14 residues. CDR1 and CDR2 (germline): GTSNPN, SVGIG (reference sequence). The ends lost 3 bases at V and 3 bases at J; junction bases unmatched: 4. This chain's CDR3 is CAWRMAGGYNEQFF. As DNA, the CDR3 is TGTGCCTGGAGGATGGCGGGGGGCTACAATGAGCAGTTCTTC. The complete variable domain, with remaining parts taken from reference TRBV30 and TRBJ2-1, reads SQTIHQWPATLVQPVGSPLSLECTVEGTSNPNLYWYRQAAGRGLQLLFYSVGIGQISSEVPQNLSASRPQDRQFILSSKKLLLSDSGFYLCAWRMAGGYNEQFFGPGTRLTVL.

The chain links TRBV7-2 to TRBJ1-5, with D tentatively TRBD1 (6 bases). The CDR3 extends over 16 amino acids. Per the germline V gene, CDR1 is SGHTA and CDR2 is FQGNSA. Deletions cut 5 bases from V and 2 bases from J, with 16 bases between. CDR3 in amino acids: CASSATTGSRNQPQHF. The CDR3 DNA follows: TGTGCCAGCAGCGCGACCACAGGGAGTCGCAATCAGCCCCAGCATTTT.